A single sample gave rise to the 26 T cell receptor beta chains below, sequenced in a study of early T cells in non-severe SARS-CoV-2 infection. MiXCR was run by TCRdb on the 5' RACE reads, yielding one entry per CDR3 protein. The sample lists approximately 66,000 distinct CDR3 sequences; around 12% were seen once. The sequencing here drew on whole blood, taken at baseline. The source of these receptors is an adult who was a healthcare worker with PCR-confirmed SARS-CoV-2 infection or an uninfected control (not recorded which). The donor label of this sample is uncertain.

Only a few counts were recorded for this clonotype. This rearrangement joins TRBV14 to TRBJ1-4, with D unresolved. Per germline, CDR1 SGHDN and CDR2 FVKESK. Trimming cost V 1 base and J 3 bases, with 9 bases left between them. The length of the CDR3 is 15 residues. The chain's CDR3 is CASSQVVTANEKLFF. The CDR3 DNA sequence: TGTGCCAGCAGCCAAGTTGTCACAGCTAATGAAAAACTGTTTTTT.

This clonotype appeared a few times. The chain uses TRBV5-1 and TRBJ1-2; D call uncertain. The length of the CDR3 is 14 residues. Germline V gene lookup returns CDR1 SGHRS and CDR2 YFSETQ. Between the trimmed V and J ends, which lost 3 bases and 8 bases, there was a span of 17 bases. The chain's CDR3 is CASSSQAGQEGYTF. Written as DNA, the CDR3 is TGCGCCAGCAGCTCCCAGGCCGGGCAAGAGGGCTACACCTTC.

This rearrangement joins TRBV3-1 to TRBJ2-3; 12 positions match TRBD2. Germline V CDR1 and CDR2: LGHDT, YNNKEL (reference sequence). The CDR3 consists of 22 residues. V shed 1 base and J 2 bases; nucleotides not matched to a gene: 19. CDR3 in amino acids: CASSQGMGWFRTSGDNTDTQYF. The CDR3 DNA is TGTGCCAGCAGCCAAGGTATGGGATGGTTCCGGACTAGCGGGGATAACACAGATACGCAGTATTTT.

This clonotype was seen ten or more times. The chain uses TRBV19 and TRBJ2-3; 7 bases are shared with TRBD1. The V and J ends lost 4 bases and 0 bases, in that order; junction bases with no gene match: 4. CDR1 and CDR2 from the germline V gene are LNHDA and SQIVND (reference sequence). CDR3 size: 15 residues. The DNA of the CDR3 is TGTGCCAGTAGTACCCGGGACAGCAGCACAGATACGCAGTATTTT. It encodes CASSTRDSSTDTQYF.

The chain has TRBV19 and TRBJ2-3; D possibly corresponds to TRBD2 (6 bases). The CDR3 contains 16 residues. The V and J ends lost 3 bases and 5 bases respectively, with 18 bases between them. Germline loops: CDR1 LNHDA, CDR2 SQIVND (reference sequence). The CDR3 is CASSIRPRGLQDTQYF. CDR3 DNA sequence: TGTGCCAGTAGTATTCGGCCGAGGGGACTTCAAGATACGCAGTATTTT.

CDR3 region: CAISEQGLAKETQYF. The CDR3 region has the DNA TGTGCCATCAGTGAGCAAGGACTAGCAAAGGAGACCCAGTACTTC. The chain combines TRBV10-3 with TRBJ2-5, with 8 bases fitting TRBD2. V trimming: 2 bases; J trimming: 5 bases; junction bases outside the gene matches: 7. The CDR3 covers 15 residues. Germline V gives CDR1 ENHRY, CDR2 SYGVKD.

The chain carries TRBV30 and TRBJ1-1; 8 positions match TRBD1. Trimming at V came to 3 bases and at J to 1 base, leaving 4 bases not matched to a gene. Per germline, CDR1 GTSNPN and CDR2 SVGIG (reference sequence). The CDR3 sequence is 14 residues long. CDR3 protein: CAWSQGARNTEAFF. Here the CDR3 DNA reads TGTGCCTGGAGCCAGGGGGCTAGGAACACTGAAGCTTTCTTT.

This clonotype was detected only a few times. The chain combines TRBV5-6 with TRBJ1-2; TRBD1 matches 7 bases. CDR1 is SGHDT, CDR2 YYEEEE, per germline. The CDR3 sequence is 17 residues long. The J segment lost 3 bases and the V segment lost 1 base, leaving 12 bases of the junction unmatched. In DNA, the CDR3 is TGTGCCAGCAGCTTGCCCCCCCCTAGACAGGGCTACTATGGCTACACCTTC. It specifies CASSLPPPRQGYYGYTF.

This clonotype was observed a handful of times. This rearrangement joins TRBV15 to TRBJ1-1; the D is unclear. V lost 2 bases to trimming and J lost 2 bases, with 12 bases between them. CDR1 and CDR2 from the germline V gene are LNHNV and YYDKDF (reference sequence). The CDR3 is 15 amino acids. CDR3 protein: CATSRNIMGNTEAFF. CDR3 nucleotide sequence: TGTGCCACCAGCAGAAACATAATGGGAAACACTGAAGCTTTCTTT.

This clonotype was observed a handful of times. At one of its ends the junction is not consistent with the germline gene, which may arise from a read error. This chain links TRBV6-5 with TRBJ1-1, with TRBD1 matching 8 bases. This CDR3 is 12 amino acids long. Germline assignment: CDR1 MNHEY and CDR2 SVGAGI. DNA of the CDR3: TGTGCCAGCAGGCCCGCCCGGGACAGGCAACAATTT. Amino acids: CASRPARDRQQF.

This clonotype occurred a few times. The gene calls are TRBV7-3 and TRBJ2-3; no reliable D call. Germline V gene sequence: CDR1 SGHTA, CDR2 FQGTGA. The CDR3 has 13 amino acids. The V gene lost 5 bases and the J gene lost 2 bases, with 8 bases spanning the gap. Here the CDR3 reads CASSVLPTDTQYF. The CDR3 DNA is TGTGCCAGCAGCGTCCTCCCCACAGATACGCAGTATTTT.

There are many counts of this clonotype. The chain is built from TRBV7-6 and TRBJ1-1; 7 bases agree with TRBD1. Germline V gene data show CDR1 as SGHVS and CDR2 as FNYEAQ. The CDR3 is 15 residues long. V dropped 0 bases and J dropped 5; count of bases not matched to a gene: 6. DNA of the CDR3: TGTGCCAGCAGCTTAGCCCCAGGGGGAGGTACTGAAGCTTTCTTT. It specifies CASSLAPGGGTEAFF.

The J gene is TRBJ1-6, the V gene TRBV20-1, with D perhaps TRBD1 (6 bases). The CDR3 spans 15 residues. The V gene's germline CDR1 is DFQATT and CDR2 SNEGSKA (reference sequence). Trimming shortened V by 4 bases and J by 4 bases, and 14 bases separated the two germline ends. CDR3: CSAMEGGAYNSPLHF. The DNA of the CDR3 is TGCAGTGCTATGGAGGGGGGGGCTTATAATTCACCCCTCCACTTT.

J is TRBJ2-3 and V is TRBV27; D gene unclear. Germline values: CDR1 MNHEY, CDR2 SMNVEV (reference sequence). Trimming stripped 5 bases from V and 1 base from J, with 7 bases between. The CDR3 runs 13 residues. CDR3 DNA: TGTGCCAGCAGTCTCCCCGGCACAGATACGCAGTATTTT. It specifies CASSLPGTDTQYF.

The rearrangement uses TRBV5-6 and TRBJ2-7, with TRBD1 matching 8 bases. J was trimmed by 0 bases and V by 5 bases; bases with no gene match: 10. Germline V lookup: CDR1 SGHDT, CDR2 YYEEEE. The CDR3 sequence is 16 residues long. The CDR3: CASRFWGTGISYEQYV. The DNA of the CDR3 is TGTGCCAGCAGATTCTGGGGGACAGGCATCTCCTACGAGCAGTACGTC.

The rearrangement uses TRBV7-8 and TRBJ2-5, with D possibly TRBD1 on 5 matching bases. V was pared by 1 base and J by 13 bases, with 16 bases between. The CDR3 consists of 13 residues. CDR1 is SGHVS and CDR2 is FQNEAQ in the germline V gene. Here the CDR3 DNA reads TGTGCCAGCAGCTTAGTAAGAGGACAACCGATGTACTTC. It is translated as CASSLVRGQPMYF.

The chain carries TRBV28 and TRBJ2-3; TRBD1 matches at 10 bases. This CDR3 spans 17 amino acids. The V segment lost 4 bases and the J segment 3 bases; nucleotides outside the gene matches: 10. Per the germline V gene, CDR1 is MDHEN and CDR2 is SYDVKM. CDR3 region: CASSSPPWTGGTDTQYF. In DNA, the CDR3 is TGTGCCAGCAGTTCACCCCCCTGGACAGGGGGAACAGATACGCAGTATTTT.

DNA for the CDR3: TGTGCCAGCAGCCTGACTAGCGGGGGCACCTACGAGCAGTACGTC. Residues: CASSLTSGGTYEQYV. The chain couples TRBV7-8 to TRBJ2-7; 12 bases fit TRBD2. After removal of 5 bases from V and 2 bases from J, the junction contained 4 bases not matched to a gene. The length of the CDR3 is 15 residues. Per the germline V gene, CDR1 is SGHVS and CDR2 is FQNEAQ.

The V gene is TRBV20-1, the J gene TRBJ2-1; D gene unclear. Between the trimmed V and J ends, which lost 1 base and 0 bases, there was a span of 7 bases. The V gene's germline CDR1 is DFQATT and CDR2 SNEGSKA (reference sequence). The CDR3 sequence is 14 residues long. CDR3 sequence (DNA): TGCAGTGCTAGAGCGCCTCTCTCCTACAATGAGCAGTTCTTC. This sequence encodes CSARAPLSYNEQFF.

This rearrangement joins TRBV13 to TRBJ1-1, with a tentative D call TRBD1 (5 bases). This CDR3 contains 15 residues. Trimming removed 4 bases from V and 4 bases from J, with 16 bases in between. The V gene's germline CDR1 is PRHDT and CDR2 FYEKMQ (reference sequence). CDR3 residues: CASSSNLPGSTEAFF. CDR3 bases: TGTGCCAGCAGCTCAAACCTCCCAGGGTCCACTGAAGCTTTCTTT. Combining the CDR3 with reference TRBV13 and TRBJ1-1 gives the whole variable domain AAGVIQSPRHLIKEKRETATLKCYPIPRHDTVYWYQQGPGQDPQFLISFYEKMQSDKGSIPDRFSAQQFSDYHSELNMSSLELGDSALYFCASSSNLPGSTEAFFGQGTRLTVV.

This clonotype was seen a handful of times. The J gene is TRBJ2-4, the V gene TRBV29-1, with a tentative D call TRBD1 (6 bases). Germline CDR1 SQVTM, CDR2 ANQGSEA. The ends were cut back, 4 bases at V and 1 base at J, with 14 bases in the middle. The CDR3 length is 15 residues. In DNA, the CDR3 is TGCAGCGTTGTAGAACCAGGGGTGGCCAAAAACATTCAGTACTTC. Its protein product is CSVVEPGVAKNIQYF.

This clonotype has a handful of counts. This chain links TRBV2 with TRBJ1-5; D gene unclear. CDR1 SNHLY and CDR2 FYNNEI come from the germline V gene. The V end lost 4 bases, the J end lost 3 bases, and 16 bases lay between the germline ends. CDR3 length equals 16 residues. CDR3 region: CASSAAGPGINQPQHF. The CDR3 DNA reads TGTGCCAGCAGTGCAGCCGGCCCTGGGATCAATCAGCCCCAGCATTTT.

V usage is TRBV12-3 or TRBV12-4 and J usage is TRBJ1-2, with D possibly matching TRBD1 (5 bases). The CDR3 runs 14 residues. The V end lost 2 bases, the J end lost 3 bases, and 10 bases lay between the germline ends. The CDR3 DNA reads TGTGCCAGCAGTTTAAGTGGGGCGGACTATGGCTACACCTTC. Residues: CASSLSGADYGYTF.

The chain has TRBV6-6 and TRBJ2-5, with D tentatively TRBD1 (5 bases). V was clipped by 5 bases and J by 2 bases, with 12 bases between them. Germline V gives CDR1 MNHNY, CDR2 SVGAGI (reference sequence). The CDR3 loop spans 14 amino acids. The CDR3 DNA sequence: TGTGCCAGCAGTCCCCGATGGACACAAGAGACCCAGTACTTC. Protein sequence: CASSPRWTQETQYF.

The V and J genes are TRBV12-3 or TRBV12-4 and TRBJ2-5; D is undetermined. The CDR3 contains 14 residues. V was trimmed by 5 bases and J by 2 bases, leaving 12 bases between them. The DNA for the CDR3 is TGTGCCAGCAGTCCTTCTGTGACTCAAGAGACCCAGTACTTC. The encoded protein is CASSPSVTQETQYF.

The J gene is TRBJ1-1, the V gene TRBV5-4; the match to TRBD1 covers 9 bases. The CDR3 loop spans 15 amino acids. Unmatched junction bases numbered 10, after V lost 5 bases and J lost 5 bases. In germline, CDR1 is SGHNT, CDR2 YYREEE (reference sequence). In DNA, the CDR3 is TGTGCCAGCAGAAAAGGACAGGGGCAGTGGACTGAAGCTTTCTTT. Its translation: CASRKGQGQWTEAFF.